Below, 20 T cell receptor beta chains from the same sample are listed, as sequenced in a study of regulatory T cells in long-lasting Graves disease. Time point of the sample: newly diagnosed GD, antithyroid drugs for less than 3 months. RNA extracted from PBMCs served as the sequencing template. In building TCR beta libraries, iRepertoire HTBI primers were used together with Arm-PCR of CDR3 regions. From the multiplex PCR reads, TCRdb called clonotypes with MiXCR, one entry per CDR3 protein. The sample has some 350,000 distinct CDR3 sequences, about a sixth seen once. In addition, the sample was reused for a study of T cells in Graves' hyperthyroidism and ophthalmopathy.

Material: peripheral blood mononuclear cells (PBMCs), obtained at new diagnosis, from a patient treated with antithyroid drugs. The receptors stem from a woman under 30 with Graves disease.

The CDR3 nucleotides are TGTGCCATCAGTGACCCTACGTACCAAGAGACCCAGTACTTC. This translates into CAISDPTYQETQYF. The chain has TRBV10-3 and TRBJ2-5; D uncertain. Germline V CDR1 and CDR2: ENHRY, SYGVKD. The CDR3 length is 14 residues. V was shortened by 3 bases and J by 0 bases, with 8 bases between the two germline ends.

This clonotype occurred a few times. J is TRBJ2-2 and V is TRBV2; TRBD1 matches 9 bases. The CDR3 sequence is 15 residues long. Germline values: CDR1 SNHLY, CDR2 FYNNEI. V dropped 8 bases and J dropped 6; count of bases not matched to a gene: 10. In nucleotides, the CDR3 is TGTGCCAGCTCCTGGGGACAGGGCTTCGCCGGGGAGCTGTTTTTT. This codes for CASSWGQGFAGELFF.

The sample holds many counts of this clonotype. The J gene is TRBJ2-7, the V gene TRBV2; D is perhaps TRBD1 or TRBD2 (5 bases each). Germline assignment: CDR1 SNHLY and CDR2 FYNNEI. Deletions cut 4 bases from V and 7 bases from J, with 11 bases between. CDR3 size: 12 residues. CDR3 region: CASSGGVVEQYF. CDR3 sequence (DNA): TGTGCCAGCAGTGGAGGGGTAGTTGAGCAGTACTTC.

In this sample, this clonotype turned up many times. CDR3 coding DNA: TGCGCCAGCAGCTTGGGGGGACAGGGGGGACGCTCACCCCTCCACTTT. This translates into CASSLGGQGGRSPLHF. The V gene is TRBV5-1, the J gene TRBJ1-6; 11 nucleotides align to TRBD1. The germline V gene has CDR1 SGHRS and CDR2 YFSETQ. The V gene end was trimmed by 0 bases and the J gene end by 10 bases; junction bases not matched to a gene: 6. The CDR3 spans 16 residues.

This clonotype was observed at least ten times. The rearrangement links TRBV5-5 to TRBJ2-5, with 7 bases lining up with TRBD2. The CDR3 covers 17 residues. The trim removed 5 bases at V and 1 base at J, leaving 14 bases unmatched. Germline V lookup: CDR1 SGHKS, CDR2 YYEKEE (reference sequence). As DNA, the CDR3 is TGTGCCAGCAGTACGGAACTGGCGGGAGTAGTCCAAGAGACCCAGTACTTC. It specifies CASSTELAGVVQETQYF.

This clonotype was detected only a few times. The rearrangement joins TRBV7-9 to TRBJ2-3; 13 bases agree with TRBD2. The germline V gene has CDR1 SEHNR and CDR2 FQNEAQ (reference sequence). The junction had 3 bases not matched to a gene; V was cut back by 5 bases and J by 4 bases. This CDR3 spans 15 amino acids. In DNA, the CDR3 is TGTGCCAGCAGCGCGGGACTAGCGGGGTCAGATACGCAGTATTTT. Translated: CASSAGLAGSDTQYF. Supplemented by reference TRBV7-9 and TRBJ2-3, the full variable domain reads DTGVSQNPRHKITKRGQNVTFRCDPISEHNRLYWYRQTLGQGPEFLTYFQNEAQLEKSRLLSDRFSAERPKGSFSTLEIQRTEQGDSAMYLCASSAGLAGSDTQYFGPGTRLTVL.

This clonotype was seen only a few times. The gene calls are TRBV7-9 and TRBJ1-1, with D possibly matching TRBD1 (6 bases). Germline lookup yields CDR1 SEHNR and CDR2 FQNEAQ (reference sequence). V was trimmed by 5 bases and J by 5 bases, leaving 21 bases between them. CDR3 length: 16 amino acids. The CDR3: CASSPYSGAQRTEAFF. DNA of the CDR3: TGTGCCAGCAGCCCCTACTCGGGGGCCCAGAGGACTGAAGCTTTCTTT. Combining the CDR3 with reference TRBV7-9 and TRBJ1-1 gives the whole variable domain DTGVSQNPRHKITKRGQNVTFRCDPISEHNRLYWYRQTLGQGPEFLTYFQNEAQLEKSRLLSDRFSAERPKGSFSTLEIQRTEQGDSAMYLCASSPYSGAQRTEAFFGQGTRLTVV.

This clonotype appeared a single time. The chain's CDR3 is CASSLTGATNTGELFF. Written as DNA, the CDR3 is TGCGCCAGCAGCTTGACCGGGGCAACGAACACCGGGGAGCTGTTTTTT. The rearrangement uses TRBV5-1 and TRBJ2-2, with D perhaps being TRBD1 or TRBD2 (5 bases each). CDR3 length: 16 residues. V shed 1 base and J shed 0 bases, with 10 bases lying between them. Germline V gene data show CDR1 as SGHRS and CDR2 as YFSETQ.

This clonotype was seen repeatedly, ten times or more. The J gene is TRBJ2-5, the V gene TRBV5-1; 7 bases map to TRBD2. Germline V gene lookup returns CDR1 SGHRS and CDR2 YFSETQ. Trimming removed 2 bases from V and 4 bases from J; junction bases left unmatched: 5. CDR3 size: 14 residues. The CDR3 here is CASSLGAGVETQYF. The CDR3 DNA follows: TGCGCCAGCAGCTTAGGGGCGGGAGTAGAGACCCAGTACTTC.

This clonotype was detected ten times or more. The CDR3 bases are TGTGCCTGGAGTGGGGGGGGGACTGAAGCTTTCTTT. Translated: CAWSGGGTEAFF. This rearrangement joins TRBV30 to TRBJ1-1, with D perhaps TRBD1 (5 bases). Per germline, CDR1 GTSNPN and CDR2 SVGIG (reference sequence). The CDR3 has 12 residues. Between the trimmed V and J ends, which lost 1 base and 5 bases, there was a span of 8 bases.

This clonotype was seen at least ten times. This chain links TRBV7-2 with TRBJ1-6; no clear D gene. Germline CDR1 is SGHTA and CDR2 is FQGNSA. The CDR3 is 13 residues long. Between the trimmed V and J ends, which lost 8 bases and 9 bases, there was a span of 14 bases. The CDR3 reads CASVINSRSPLHF. The CDR3 DNA is TGTGCCAGCGTAATCAATAGTCGTTCACCCCTCCACTTT.

This clonotype has only a few counts. The rearrangement uses TRBV4-1 and TRBJ1-6, with unresolved D. CDR1 and CDR2 from the germline V gene are MGHRA and YSYEKL. V lost 2 bases, J lost 7 bases, and 3 bases lay in between. This CDR3 has 12 amino acids. The CDR3 protein is CASSQPNSPLHF. CDR3 coding DNA: TGCGCCAGCAGCCAACCGAATTCACCCCTCCACTTT.

At least ten counts were recorded for this clonotype. The chain carries TRBV28 and TRBJ1-2, with a tentative D call TRBD1 (6 bases). Trimming shortened V by 3 bases and J by 1 base, and 18 bases separated the two germline ends. The CDR3 contains 17 residues. The germline V gene encodes CDR1 MDHEN and CDR2 SYDVKM. CDR3 amino acids: CASSFSQGRGFNYGYTF. The CDR3 bases are TGTGCCAGCAGTTTCTCGCAGGGCAGGGGTTTTAACTATGGCTACACCTTC.

This clonotype has at least ten counts. This chain uses TRBV7-9 with TRBJ1-2; D unclear. Germline CDR1 SEHNR, CDR2 FQNEAQ (reference sequence). Trimming removed 5 bases from V and 7 bases from J, with 17 bases in between. This CDR3 spans 14 amino acids. CDR3 residues: CASSRGGSGSGYTF. The DNA of the CDR3 is TGTGCCAGCAGCCGGGGAGGTTCAGGATCTGGCTACACCTTC.

This clonotype was recorded many times. The chain has TRBV6-2 or TRBV6-3 and TRBJ2-5; D gene unclear. With 6 bases removed from V and 5 bases from J, the gap between germline ends came to 7 bases. The CDR3 covers 11 residues. In germline, CDR1 is MNHEY, CDR2 SVGEGT. DNA of the CDR3: TGTGCCAGCAGCCAGAGGGAGACCCAGTACTTC. It codes for CASSQRETQYF.

This chain joins TRBV28 and TRBJ1-5, with D maybe TRBD1 (5 bases). The V gene lost 5 bases and the J gene lost 10 bases, with 24 bases spanning the gap. The CDR3 is made up of 16 amino acids. CDR1 MDHEN and CDR2 SYDVKM come from the germline V gene. The CDR3 reads CASSPRQIPHFGPQHF. The CDR3 DNA follows: TGTGCCAGCAGTCCACGACAGATTCCCCATTTCGGACCCCAGCATTTT.

This clonotype was detected many times. This chain uses TRBV30 with TRBJ1-6; D is perhaps TRBD1 (5 bases). Germline CDR1 is GTSNPN and CDR2 is SVGIG (reference sequence). This CDR3 is built from 16 residues. Trimming took 0 bases from V and 7 from J, leaving 16 bases between them. Written as DNA, the CDR3 is TGTGCCTGGAGTGTACCAGTGGGGACGGCCAATTCACCCCTCCACTTT. Translated: CAWSVPVGTANSPLHF. Based on the CDR3 plus reference TRBV30 and TRBJ1-6, the full variable domain is SQTIHQWPATLVQPVGSPLSLECTVEGTSNPNLYWYRQAAGRGLQLLFYSVGIGQISSEVPQNLSASRPQDRQFILSSKKLLLSDSGFYLCAWSVPVGTANSPLHFGNGTRLTVT.

This clonotype was seen at least ten times. The chain links TRBV3-1 to TRBJ2-3, with TRBD2 identical over 8 bases. J lost 5 bases, V lost 1 base, and 11 bases had no gene match. The CDR3 length is 17 residues. The germline V gene has CDR1 LGHDT and CDR2 YNNKEL (reference sequence). The CDR3 nucleotides are TGTGCCAGCAGCCAAGTGGGTAGCGGGATAAAAGGAGATACGCAGTATTTT. This translates into CASSQVGSGIKGDTQYF.

This clonotype was found many times. The chain has TRBV5-1 and TRBJ2-5; 12 nucleotides align to TRBD1. This CDR3 comprises 15 residues. Trimming removed 3 bases from V and 4 bases from J; junction bases left unmatched: 4. Looked up from germline, CDR1 is SGHRS and CDR2 is YFSETQ. The CDR3 is CASSSGTGGGETQYF. In nucleotides, the CDR3 is TGCGCCAGCAGCTCGGGGACAGGGGGCGGAGAGACCCAGTACTTC.

This clonotype occurred many times. The chain combines TRBV28 with TRBJ2-1; TRBD1 agrees at 9 bases. The CDR3 is made up of 13 amino acids. V lost 8 bases, J lost 9 bases, and 8 bases stayed unmatched. Germline values: CDR1 MDHEN, CDR2 SYDVKM. The CDR3 region has the DNA TGTGCCAGCGGAGCACAGGGGGCGTTTGAGCAGTTCTTC. Its translation: CASGAQGAFEQFF.